The 15 T cell receptor beta chains reported below all come from one sample, sequenced in a study of T cell changes during pregnancy in multiple sclerosis. The protocol was immunoSEQ multiplex PCR, while the TCRdb copy is restricted to in-frame clones and leaves out a portion. This sample yields some 30,000 clones, of which around 91% are seen a single time; approximately 0.5% belongs to the top ten. The material was CD4+ T cells from peripheral blood mononuclear cells, obtained in the third trimester of pregnancy. The receptors were sampled from a female donor in good health, enrolled as a control in a pregnancy study.

CDR3 sequence reads: CSVTQGINTEAFF. CDR3 DNA sequence: TGCAGCGTTACACAGGGGATAAACACTGAAGCTTTCTTT. This chain uses TRBV29-1 with TRBJ1-1; TRBD1 aligns across 7 bases. This CDR3 spans 13 amino acids. From germline, CDR1 is SQVTM and CDR2 ANQGSEA. V dropped 5 bases and J dropped 2; count of bases not matched to a gene: 5.

The gene calls are TRBV9 and TRBJ2-7; TRBD2 matches at 8 bases. CDR1 SGDLS and CDR2 YYNGEE come from the germline V gene. The CDR3 consists of 14 residues. V shed 2 bases, J shed 2 bases, and the junction held 3 bases outside the gene matches. This CDR3 is CASSVYGGAYEQYF. In DNA form, the CDR3 reads TGTGCCAGCAGCGTGTACGGGGGGGCCTACGAGCAGTACTTC.

Written as DNA, the CDR3 is TGTGCCAGTAGTCGCCAAACTGGGTCGGGTGACAGGGACTACGAGCAGTACTTC. Residues: CASSRQTGSGDRDYEQYF. The chain couples TRBV19 to TRBJ2-7, with 7 bases matching TRBD1. Germline V gives CDR1 LNHDA, CDR2 SQIVND (reference sequence). CDR3 length: 18 residues. After removal of 5 bases from V and 3 bases from J, the junction contained 19 bases not matched to a gene.

This chain links TRBV5-1 with TRBJ1-3; D gene ambiguous. Trimming took 0 bases from V and 3 from J, leaving 16 bases between them. CDR1 SGHRS and CDR2 YFSETQ come from the germline V gene. The CDR3 is made up of 17 amino acids. This CDR3 is CASSLVPISAIGNTIYF. CDR3 coding DNA: TGCGCCAGCAGCTTGGTGCCGATTTCCGCGATTGGAAACACCATATATTTT.

V gene TRBV19 combines with J gene TRBJ1-3; 7 bases are shared with TRBD1. Unmatched junction bases numbered 6, after V lost 10 bases and J lost 0 bases. The germline CDR1 and CDR2 sequences are LNHDA and SQIVND (reference sequence). This CDR3 has 14 residues. The CDR3 protein is CATSGGSSGNTIYF. The CDR3 nucleotides read TGTGCCACCTCAGGGGGAAGCTCTGGAAACACCATATATTTT.

This chain joins TRBV6-1 and TRBJ2-2; TRBD2 matches 11 bases. Germline V gene data show CDR1 as MNHNS and CDR2 as SASEGT. The CDR3 consists of 16 residues. Germline trimming cut 4 bases from V and 4 bases from J; bases unmatched to any gene: 5. CDR3 nucleotide sequence: TGTGCCAGCAGTGTGGTAGCGGGGGGGGGCACCGGGGAGCTGTTTTTT. Residues: CASSVVAGGGTGELFF.

This CDR3 reads CASSPRDRGPFNYGYTF. In nucleotides, the CDR3 is TGTGCCAGCAGTCCAAGGGACAGGGGGCCGTTCAACTATGGCTACACCTTC. This rearrangement joins TRBV28 to TRBJ1-2, with 12 bases that match TRBD1. This CDR3 is built from 17 residues. V shed 5 bases, J shed 2 bases, and the junction held 9 bases outside the gene matches. The germline CDR1 and CDR2 sequences are MDHEN and SYDVKM.

CDR3 DNA: TGTGCCAGCCGATTCCTATATGGCTACACCTTC. Translation gives CASRFLYGYTF. This chain joins TRBV19 and TRBJ1-2; no reliable D call. The CDR3 consists of 11 residues. Germline loops: CDR1 LNHDA, CDR2 SQIVND (reference sequence). V lost 9 bases, J lost 5 bases, and 10 bases lay in between.

For the CDR3, the DNA is TGTGCCAGCAGCCCGGGGACTAGCGGGAGCAATGAGCAGTTCTTC. Protein product: CASSPGTSGSNEQFF. This chain uses TRBV6-5 with TRBJ2-1, with 14 bases that match TRBD2. Losses at the gene ends were 6 bases for V and 6 bases for J; bases not matched to a gene: 4. Germline CDR1 MNHEY, CDR2 SVGAGI. This CDR3 is built from 15 residues.

This sequence joins TRBV29-1 and TRBJ2-1; no clear D gene. There are 11 residues in the CDR3. The V and J ends lost 3 bases and 6 bases respectively, with 6 bases between them. Germline values: CDR1 SQVTM, CDR2 ANQGSEA. CDR3 in DNA: TGCAGCGTTGAGCCCGGCAATGAGCAGTTCTTC. As protein: CSVEPGNEQFF.

The V call is TRBV11-3, the J call TRBJ2-1, with D maybe TRBD1 (6 bases). Germline V gives CDR1 SGHNT, CDR2 YENEEA. The V end lost 3 bases, the J end lost 9 bases, and 9 bases lay between the germline ends. This CDR3 has 12 residues. The CDR3 DNA reads as TGTGCCAGCAGCTTTTGGGGGCCTGAGCAGTTCTTC. This gives the protein CASSFWGPEQFF.

This chain uses TRBV2 with TRBJ1-5, with D possibly being TRBD1 (6 bases). V lost 6 bases and J lost 3, with 15 bases in between. The CDR3 extends over 15 amino acids. Germline lookup yields CDR1 SNHLY and CDR2 FYNNEI. CDR3 coding DNA: TGTGCCAGCAGCGCCTCCCGGGACACCAATCAGCCCCAGCATTTT. Protein sequence: CASSASRDTNQPQHF. The entire variable domain, with the rest obtained from reference TRBV2 and TRBJ1-5, is as follows: EPEVTQTPSHQVTQMGQEVILRCVPISNHLYFYWYRQILGQKVEFLVSFYNNEISEKSEIFDDQFSVERPDGSNFTLKIRSTKLEDSAMYFCASSASRDTNQPQHFGDGTRLSIL.

The rearrangement links TRBV9 to TRBJ2-3; D call uncertain. The CDR3 extends over 16 amino acids. Germline values: CDR1 SGDLS, CDR2 YYNGEE. Trimming took off 0 bases at V and 0 bases at J, with 11 bases between the two ends. The CDR3 nucleotides read TGTGCCAGCAGCGTAGGCCCGCGAATCAGCACAGATACGCAGTATTTT. This translates into CASSVGPRISTDTQYF.

The rearrangement uses TRBV11-3 and TRBJ1-1; D is ambiguous. CDR1 and CDR2 (germline): SGHNT, YENEEA. The CDR3 runs 13 residues. Trimming cost V 0 bases and J 4 bases, with 6 bases left between them. The CDR3 here is CASSLETSTEAFF. CDR3 nucleotide sequence: TGTGCCAGCAGCTTAGAGACAAGCACTGAAGCTTTCTTT.

This clone was picked up one time. The chain is built from TRBV6-5 and TRBJ2-1, with 8 bases identical to TRBD1. In germline, CDR1 is MNHEY, CDR2 SVGAGI. V dropped 5 bases and J dropped 10; count of bases not matched to a gene: 4. This CDR3 has 12 amino acids. The CDR3 loop is CASSTTGAEQFF. CDR3 in DNA: TGTGCCAGCAGTACGACAGGGGCCGAGCAGTTCTTC.